The source of this T cell receptor (beta chain) is a study of T cell changes during pregnancy in multiple sclerosis. The method was immunoSEQ multiplex PCR; TCRdb's version includes in-frame clones alone and lacks a portion of them. The sample carries 20,000 to 25,000 clones, less than 95% recorded once. V was trimmed by 5 bases and J by 7 bases, leaving 14 bases between them. Germline CDR1 and CDR2: SEHNR and FQNEAQ (reference sequence). This CDR3 is built from 13 residues. The source of this sequence is a female donor with multiple sclerosis, enrolled in a pregnancy study. The material was CD4+ T cells from peripheral blood mononuclear cells, obtained in the third trimester of pregnancy. The chain is built from TRBV7-9 and TRBJ1-2; possibly TRBD1 for D (6 bases). CDR3 DNA sequence: TGTGCCAGCAGCAGGACAGAGTCCCCTGGCTACACCTTC. Residues: CASSRTESPGYTF.